This T cell receptor (beta chain) was captured by sequencing in a study of cytomegalovirus exposure and HLA in healthy donors. Study findings and constraints: Later, an analysis found that TCR clusters from the first cohort tended to co-occur in the roughly 130 validation repertoires. There were a few CMV-associated chains whose specificity for CMV antigens was confirmed in vitro. Cytomegalovirus status, reportedly, was diagnosed with high specificity and sensitivity by the classifier. Cytomegalovirus association was assigned to approximately 160 TCR beta chains.

The protocol was immunoSEQ multiplex PCR, while the TCRdb copy is restricted to in-frame clones and leaves out a portion. The table shows under 400,000 clones, with roughly 88% occurring only once. This clone came up once. The antigen remains unidentified. The clonotype originates from a woman under 30 in good health and CMV-seronegative. The sample consisted of PBMCs.

CDR3 amino acids: CASSRGQERRGNTIYF. CDR3 nucleotides: TGTGCCAGTAGTAGAGGACAGGAACGGCGGGGAAACACCATATATTTT. This chain connects TRBV19 to TRBJ1-3; 7 bases fit TRBD1. This CDR3 is built from 16 residues. Losses at the gene ends were 4 bases for V and 4 bases for J; bases not matched to a gene: 10. CDR1 LNHDA and CDR2 SQIVND come from the germline V gene (reference sequence).